This TCR beta chain derives from a study of blood T cell repertoires in COVID-19. Here immunoSEQ multiplex PCR was the method, and the copy in TCRdb shows in-frame clones only, minus some. The sample consists of 450,000 or so clones, roughly 89% of them appearing once. The sample was peripheral blood. The source is a man younger than 35 with COVID-19, enrolled during active disease.

CDR3 region: CASSGTGVEQFF. The CDR3 DNA reads TGTGCCAGCAGTGGAACAGGGGTTGAGCAGTTCTTC. V usage is TRBV6-4 and J usage is TRBJ2-1; TRBD1 agrees at 7 bases. V lost 4 bases and J lost 9; bases outside the gene matches: 3. Per the germline V gene, CDR1 is MRHNA and CDR2 is SNTAGT. CDR3 length: 12 amino acids.